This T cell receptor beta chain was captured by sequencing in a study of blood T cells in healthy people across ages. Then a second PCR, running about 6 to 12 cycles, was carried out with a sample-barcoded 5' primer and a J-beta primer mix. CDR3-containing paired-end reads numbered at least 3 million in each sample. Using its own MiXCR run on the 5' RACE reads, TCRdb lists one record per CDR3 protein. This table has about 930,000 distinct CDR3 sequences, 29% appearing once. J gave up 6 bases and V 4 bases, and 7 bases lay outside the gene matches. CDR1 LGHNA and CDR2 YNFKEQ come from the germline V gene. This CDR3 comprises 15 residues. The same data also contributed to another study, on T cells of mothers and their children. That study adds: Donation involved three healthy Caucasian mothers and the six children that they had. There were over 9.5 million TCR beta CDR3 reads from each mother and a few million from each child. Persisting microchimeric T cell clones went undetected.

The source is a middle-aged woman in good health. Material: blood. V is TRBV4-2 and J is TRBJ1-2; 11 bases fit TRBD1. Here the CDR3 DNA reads TGTGCCAGCAGCCTCGGACAGGGGGCGAGTGATGGCTACACCTTC. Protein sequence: CASSLGQGASDGYTF.